This T cell receptor beta chain is drawn from a study of CD8+ T cells in alopecia areata listed by TCRdb under 2018. About the investigation overall: Treated patients were enrolled in an open-label pilot trial of oral tofacitinib, 5 to 10 mg twice daily, for moderate-to-severe alopecia areata. In both human patients and the C3H/HeJ mouse model, the study applied high-throughput TCRbeta sequencing to look at T cell clonal expansion in alopecia areata. Patients on tofacitinib were biopsied at baseline and after 4 and 24 weeks of treatment, and several of the patients also had a later scalp biopsy. On the human side, TCRbeta sequencing was run on scalp tissue and on sorted CD4+ and CD8+ peripheral blood T cells from healthy controls and from alopecia areata patients with either patchy or totalis/universalis disease. TCRbeta CDR3 regions were amplified by immunoSEQ multiplex PCR using 35 Vbeta forward and 13 Jbeta reverse primers. RNA was obtained with the PAXgene miRNA kit for fixed scalp, the miRNeasy kit for PBMCs, and the RNeasy kit for mouse skin. Tofacitinib was given for 6 to 18 months, followed by 6 months of follow-up off drug to assess delayed response and recurrence. Scalp clonality was compared among normal scalp (n=4), patchy alopecia areata scalp (n=8), and alopecia totalis/universalis scalp (n=8).

Overall results and qualifications from the work: TCR sequences shared between patients were less clear than in mice, possibly partly because of HLA diversity in the patient population. Unlike mouse skin, where gammadelta T cells dominate, normal human skin contains resident alphabeta T cells that get sequenced too, which complicates analysis of the scalp TCR repertoire. Compared with normal scalp, lesional scalp had higher clonality and more expanded CD8+ clones, particularly in alopecia totalis/universalis, a pattern that suggests antigenic drive.

As concerns this clone: This receptor's antigen is unknown. No base quality values were provided; no much bigger clone lies one nucleotide off.

Libraries were built with the immunoSEQ multiplex PCR assay. RNA was extracted from all samples and reverse transcribed into cDNA, which served as template for TCR sequencing. SuperScript III was used for first-strand cDNA synthesis, primed with a 2:1 mix of oligo-dT and random hexamers. Amplification bias was assessed with a synthetic immune receptor repertoire, and residual bias was removed computationally. Processing in the source paper ran as follows. After raw reads were preprocessed to remove errors, the CDR3 was defined following IMGT conventions as running from the conserved cysteine to phenylalanine. Clonality was calculated as 1 minus Shannon entropy normalized by log2 of the number of productive unique TCRs. Scalp TCRbeta sequences were cross-referenced with sorted blood CD4 and CD8 repertoires so that the CD4 or CD8 identity of scalp clones could be inferred. As stored in TCRdb, this immuneACCESS dataset retains in-frame rearrangements with V and J assigned. A fraction of the clones does not appear; measured against another copy, unresolved V genes explain less than half of the discrepancy, and the remainder lacks a known reason. That table gives V, J and clone size, and the DNA gave D and trimming. Here the sample has over 100,000 clones; approximately 48% occur a single time. Around 19% of the sample belongs to the ten largest clones.

The time point label corresponds to: baseline before oral tofacitinib. From alopecia areata patients, peripheral blood was collected along with lesional scalp punch biopsies. PBMCs were isolated by density centrifugation and stained for CD3, CD4 and CD8, after which CD4+ and CD8+ T cells were sorted on a FACSAria. The sequences come from CD8+ T cells sorted from blood, collected at week 0. This receptor was taken from a human donor with alopecia areata.

The DNA sequence is as follows: TGTGCCAGCAGCTTCGGGGATAGCGGCTACACCTTC. It codes for CASSFGDSGYTF. The rearrangement combines TRBV7-9 with TRBJ1-2; no D gene can be assigned with confidence. The CDR3, from cysteine to phenylalanine, totals 12 residues. The DNA shown is the 36-base CDR3, in frame from base 1. V is shortened by 3 bases, J by 8 bases, and the region joining them spans 10 bases. Via the germline V gene (reference sequence), CDR1 is SEHNR and CDR2 FQNEAQ.